The clone carrying this TCR beta chain was detected a few times. Antigen: not known. This CDR3 is built from 17 residues. Germline values: CDR1 MDHEN, CDR2 SYDVKM. V was pared by 6 bases and J by 4 bases, with 25 bases between. A single record per CDR3 protein comes from TCRdb applying MiXCR to the 5' RACE reads. The data show 550,000 to 800,000 distinct CDR3 sequences, roughly 7.2% seen once. The data originate from a study of identical twins. Whole-study results and caveats: Reduced insertions were recorded for abundant cord blood beta clonotypes, with no such pattern in memory repertoires.

The data also belong to a second study, concerning yellow fever vaccine responses in identical twins.

Source material: PBMCs. The source of this sequence is a woman under 30 in good health. The chain employs TRBV28 and TRBJ2-7; D ambiguous. Here the CDR3 reads CASSNRSPAQDGYEQYF. The CDR3 DNA reads TGTGCCAGCAGCAATAGGTCCCCGGCCCAGGACGGGTACGAGCAGTACTTC.